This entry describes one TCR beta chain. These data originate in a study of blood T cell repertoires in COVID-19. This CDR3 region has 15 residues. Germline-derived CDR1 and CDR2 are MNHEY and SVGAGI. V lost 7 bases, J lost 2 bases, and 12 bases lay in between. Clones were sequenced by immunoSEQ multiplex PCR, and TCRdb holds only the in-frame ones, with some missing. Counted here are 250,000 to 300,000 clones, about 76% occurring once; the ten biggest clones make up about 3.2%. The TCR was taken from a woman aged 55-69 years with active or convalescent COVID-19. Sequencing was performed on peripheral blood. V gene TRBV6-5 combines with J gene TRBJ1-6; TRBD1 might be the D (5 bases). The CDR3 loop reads CASTGWGAYNSPLHF. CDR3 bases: TGTGCCAGCACTGGTTGGGGGGCCTATAATTCACCCCTCCACTTT.